This TCR beta chain was found in a study of blood T cell repertoires in COVID-19. V lost 4 bases and J lost 6; bases outside the gene matches: 5. This CDR3 has 14 amino acids. CDR1 is KGHDR, CDR2 SFDVKD, per germline. Sequencing used immunoSEQ multiplex PCR; TCRdb keeps in-frame clones, though not all of them. The sample contains 320,000 or so clones, about 88% of which appear only once. This clonotype was sampled from a woman aged 25 to 39 who had recovered from COVID-19. Sample: PBMCs or T cells enriched from blood (not recorded which). The V call is TRBV24-1, the J call TRBJ2-7, with TRBD1 matching 10 bases. This CDR3 reads CATSDTGQGPEQYF. CDR3 bases: TGTGCCACCAGTGACACGGGACAGGGGCCCGAGCAGTACTTC.